This entry lists 3 T cell receptor beta chains sequenced from one sample in a study of cytomegalovirus exposure and HLA in healthy donors. Primers included in the PCR were 60 Vbeta and 13 Jbeta primers. TCRdb's copy holds only in-frame clones and misses some; the assay was immunoSEQ multiplex PCR. The data contain some 34,000 clones, roughly 67% of them seen just once; the ten biggest clones take up roughly 9.1%. The sample was PBMCs. Receptor source: a man in his forties in good health and CMV-seropositive.

The J gene is TRBJ2-5, the V gene TRBV28; no clear D gene. V was pared by 2 bases and J by 1 base, with 8 bases between. The germline V gene encodes CDR1 MDHEN and CDR2 SYDVKM. The CDR3 extends over 14 amino acids. The CDR3 bases are TGTGCCAGCAGTTTACCTTTATCCCAAGAGACCCAGTACTTC. Protein product: CASSLPLSQETQYF. Based on the CDR3 plus reference TRBV28 and TRBJ2-5, the full variable domain is DVKVTQSSRYLVKRTGEKVFLECVQDMDHENMFWYRQDPGLGLRLIYFSYDVKMKEKGDIPEGYSVSREKKERFSLILESASTNQTSMYLCASSLPLSQETQYFGPGTRLLVL.

The rearrangement uses TRBV21-1 and TRBJ2-1; TRBD2, the table's D call, was not compared with the DNA. TRBV21-1 is classified as a pseudogene. The CDR3 covers 16 residues. In DNA, the CDR3 is TGTGCCAGCAGCAAAGAGAAGCGGGGGGGCCGGAATGAGCAGTTCTTC. Translating gives CASSKEKRGGRNEQFF.

V usage is TRBV5-1 and J usage is TRBJ1-3; possible D gene TRBD1, 5 bases. Germline loops: CDR1 SGHRS, CDR2 YFSETQ. The germline V and J ends were trimmed by 4 bases and 4 bases, with 15 bases remaining between them. The CDR3 is 15 residues long. This CDR3 reads CASSVSGAGGNTIYF. CDR3 nucleotide sequence: TGCGCCAGCAGCGTAAGCGGGGCTGGAGGAAACACCATATATTTT.